The 30 T cell receptor beta chains reported below all come from one sample, sequenced in a study of cytomegalovirus exposure and HLA in healthy donors. Here immunoSEQ multiplex PCR was the method, and the copy in TCRdb shows in-frame clones only, minus some. The sample has 100,000 to 150,000 clones, about 88% seen once; the top ten hold more than 1%. Sequencing was done on a sample of PBMCs. The origin of the receptors is a woman aged 18-29 years in good health and CMV-seronegative.

This chain joins TRBV7-3 and TRBJ2-2; no reliable D call. Germline loops: CDR1 SGHTA, CDR2 FQGTGA. The ends were cut back, 6 bases at V and 6 bases at J, with 8 bases in the middle. The CDR3 spans 12 residues. CDR3 in amino acids: CASRKSSGELFF. CDR3 sequence (DNA): TGTGCCAGCAGGAAAAGCTCCGGGGAGCTGTTTTTT.

J is TRBJ1-3 and V is TRBV18; tentatively, D is TRBD1 (6 bases). Trimming took off 3 bases at V and 5 bases at J, with 11 bases between the two ends. This CDR3 comprises 14 residues. Per the germline V gene, CDR1 is KGHSH and CDR2 is LQKENI. This chain's CDR3 is CASSPRTERNTIYF. In nucleotides, the CDR3 is TGTGCCAGCTCACCCCGGACAGAGAGAAACACCATATATTTT.

V gene TRBV18 combines with J gene TRBJ2-7; D unresolved. CDR1 is KGHSH, CDR2 LQKENI, per germline. Between the trimmed V and J ends, which lost 2 bases and 0 bases, there was a span of 5 bases. The CDR3 length is 13 residues. The DNA for the CDR3 is TGTGCCAGCTCACCAGCGGCCTCCTACGAGCAGTACTTC. Translated: CASSPAASYEQYF.

This sequence joins TRBV7-8 and TRBJ2-3; D is possibly TRBD1 (5 bases). This CDR3 is 17 amino acids long. Germline lookup yields CDR1 SGHVS and CDR2 FQNEAQ. V dropped 3 bases and J dropped 0 bases, with 16 bases sitting between them. In nucleotides, the CDR3 is TGTGCCAGCAGCTTCGGGTCACAGGCGATTAGCACAGATACGCAGTATTTT. Its translation: CASSFGSQAISTDTQYF.

This clone showed up just once. The chain joins TRBV27 to TRBJ2-7, with D perhaps TRBD1 (5 bases). Trimming took off 5 bases at V and 2 bases at J, with 19 bases between the two ends. This CDR3 has 16 amino acids. Germline CDR1 and CDR2: MNHEY and SMNVEV (reference sequence). CDR3: CASSPSPGIGAYEQYF. CDR3 DNA sequence: TGTGCCAGCAGTCCGTCTCCAGGGATTGGGGCCTACGAGCAGTACTTC.

V and J are TRBV9 and TRBJ2-3; 10 bases map to TRBD2. The CDR3 runs 17 residues. After removal of 0 bases from V and 2 bases from J, the junction contained 6 bases not matched to a gene. Germline assignment: CDR1 SGDLS and CDR2 YYNGEE. CDR3 sequence reads: CASSVGGSGGHTDTQYF. The CDR3 region has the DNA TGTGCCAGCAGCGTAGGTGGTAGCGGGGGGCACACAGATACGCAGTATTTT.

The chain is built from TRBV27 and TRBJ1-6; the match to TRBD1 covers 9 bases. The CDR3 extends over 17 amino acids. CDR1 is MNHEY, CDR2 SMNVEV, per germline (reference sequence). With 0 bases clipped from V and 9 bases from J, the junction kept 9 bases outside the gene matches. For the CDR3, the DNA is TGTGCCAGCAGTTTATCTAAGATGGGGACAGGGAGTTCACCCCTCCACTTT. Encoded protein: CASSLSKMGTGSSPLHF.

The chain has TRBV2 and TRBJ2-5, with 13 bases matching TRBD2. This CDR3 is 16 amino acids long. Trimming removed 5 bases from V and 9 bases from J; junction bases left unmatched: 12. The germline CDR1 and CDR2 sequences are SNHLY and FYNNEI. The CDR3 DNA reads as TGTGCCAGCAGTAGACGACTAGCGGGGGGTGGATCGGCCCAGTACTTC. It yields the protein CASSRRLAGGGSAQYF.

This chain joins TRBV5-1 and TRBJ1-6; 7 positions agree with TRBD1. Germline lookup yields CDR1 SGHRS and CDR2 YFSETQ. Trimming cost V 0 bases and J 7 bases; bases outside gene matches: 4. The CDR3 is 15 amino acids. Written as DNA, the CDR3 is TGCGCCAGCAGCTTGGGGACAGGACAAAATTCACCCCTCCACTTT. Translated: CASSLGTGQNSPLHF.

The chain combines TRBV10-3 with TRBJ2-7, with 7 bases identical to TRBD1. Unmatched junction bases numbered 7, after V lost 2 bases and J lost 6 bases. The germline CDR1 and CDR2 sequences are ENHRY and SYGVKD. CDR3 length: 14 amino acids. The CDR3 sequence is CAISEPVTGPEQYF. CDR3 in DNA: TGTGCCATCAGTGAGCCGGTGACAGGGCCCGAGCAGTACTTC.

The chain couples TRBV7-3 to TRBJ2-3; unclear D gene. The germline V gene encodes CDR1 SGHTA and CDR2 FQGTGA. V shed 2 bases and J shed 4 bases, with 13 bases lying between them. The CDR3 runs to 15 residues. The CDR3 DNA is TGTGCCAGCAGCTTACGACTCGTTAAAGCAGATACGCAGTATTTT. This sequence encodes CASSLRLVKADTQYF.

This sequence joins TRBV9 and TRBJ2-5; tentative D call: TRBD1 (6 bases). There are 15 residues in the CDR3. Germline V gene lookup returns CDR1 SGDLS and CDR2 YYNGEE. The V end was cut by 3 bases, the J end by 5 bases, with 17 bases between. CDR3 bases: TGTGCCAGCAGCGCCCGGGACAACTCCGGTGAGACCCAGTACTTC. This translates into CASSARDNSGETQYF.

V and J are TRBV5-1 and TRBJ1-1, with a possible D match to TRBD1 (6 bases). V lost 4 bases and J lost 2, with 15 bases in between. This CDR3 is 15 amino acids long. Germline loops: CDR1 SGHRS, CDR2 YFSETQ. The CDR3 sequence: CASSRVTGLNTEAFF. The CDR3 DNA is TGCGCCAGCAGCCGAGTAACAGGGCTCAACACTGAAGCTTTCTTT. Looking up the rest from reference TRBV5-1 and TRBJ1-1 gives the full variable domain: KAGVTQTPRYLIKTRGQQVTLSCSPISGHRSVSWYQQTPGQGLQFLFEYFSETQRNKGNFPGRFSGRQFSNSRSEMNVSTLELGDSALYLCASSRVTGLNTEAFFGQGTRLTVV.

CDR3 protein: CASSQVAGGEQYF. As DNA, the CDR3 is TGTGCCAGCAGTCAGGTGGCAGGGGGCGAGCAGTACTTC. The chain joins TRBV6-1 to TRBJ2-7; 7 nucleotides match TRBD1. V lost 5 bases and J lost 6; bases outside the gene matches: 7. Germline values: CDR1 MNHNS, CDR2 SASEGT. The CDR3 loop spans 13 amino acids.

The rearrangement links TRBV6-5 to TRBJ1-6, with a weak D call TRBD1 (5 bases). This CDR3 is 14 amino acids long. Between the trimmed V and J ends, which lost 8 bases and 6 bases, there was a span of 14 bases. CDR1 is MNHEY, CDR2 SVGAGI, per germline. The CDR3 bases are TGTGCCAGCCGGCTGGGGCTGAGTAATTCACCCCTCCACTTT. It yields the protein CASRLGLSNSPLHF.

The CDR3 is CASSPGGPGTGELFF. CDR3 nucleotides: TGTGCCAGCAGCCCAGGGGGCCCTGGCACCGGGGAGCTGTTTTTT. The rearrangement links TRBV5-4 to TRBJ2-2, with 8 bases lining up with TRBD1. This CDR3 has 15 amino acids. From germline, CDR1 is SGHNT and CDR2 YYREEE (reference sequence). V lost 4 bases and J lost 4; bases outside the gene matches: 6. The full variable domain, in which reference TRBV5-4 and TRBJ2-2 provide the parts outside the CDR3, is ETGVTQSPTHLIKTRGQQVTLRCSSQSGHNTVSWYQQALGQGPQFIFQYYREEENGRGNFPPRFSGLQFPNYSSELNVNALELDDSALYLCASSPGGPGTGELFFGEGSRLTVL.

The chain combines TRBV18 with TRBJ2-3; no definite D call. This CDR3 is 14 amino acids long. Trimming took off 3 bases at V and 0 bases at J, with 7 bases between the two ends. Germline values: CDR1 KGHSH, CDR2 LQKENI. CDR3 loop: CASSPTDSTDTQYF. CDR3 DNA sequence: TGTGCCAGCTCACCTACTGATAGCACAGATACGCAGTATTTT. Full variable domain (rest looked up from reference TRBV18 and TRBJ2-3): NAGVMQNPRHLVRRRGQEARLRCSPMKGHSHVYWYRQLPEEGLKFMVYLQKENIIDESGMPKERFSAEFPKEGPSILRIQQVVRGDSAAYFCASSPTDSTDTQYFGPGTRLTVL.

The genes are TRBV27 and TRBJ2-7; D may be TRBD1 (5 bases). Trimming stripped 2 bases from V and 5 bases from J, with 13 bases between. The CDR3 runs 14 residues. Looked up from germline, CDR1 is MNHEY and CDR2 is SMNVEV (reference sequence). CDR3 protein: CASSLRSWGHEQYF. CDR3 nucleotides: TGTGCCAGCAGTTTACGGAGCTGGGGCCACGAGCAGTACTTC.

The CDR3 reads CASSPSGDTQYF. For the CDR3, the DNA is TGTGCCAGCAGCCCTTCGGGGGATACGCAGTATTTT. The V call is TRBV7-6, the J call TRBJ2-3; the D gene is possibly TRBD2 (5 bases). Germline V lookup: CDR1 SGHVS, CDR2 FNYEAQ. The V end lost 5 bases, the J end lost 6 bases, and 9 bases lay between the germline ends. This CDR3 contains 12 residues.

This clone was seen a single time. The gene calls are TRBV5-1 and TRBJ2-7; TRBD2 matches at 8 bases. CDR3 length equals 16 residues. Germline trimming cut 0 bases from V and 4 bases from J; bases unmatched to any gene: 9. CDR1 and CDR2 from the germline V gene are SGHRS and YFSETQ. In nucleotides, the CDR3 is TGCGCCAGCAGCTTGGTTGGTTCCACTAGCGGATACGAGCAGTACTTC. Its protein is CASSLVGSTSGYEQYF.

The V call is TRBV5-1, the J call TRBJ1-1; 7 bases are a match to TRBD1. The CDR3 length is 15 residues. In germline, CDR1 is SGHRS, CDR2 YFSETQ. After removal of 5 bases from V and 1 base from J, the junction contained 8 bases not matched to a gene. The CDR3 DNA reads as TGCGCCAGCAGTTTCTCCGGGACAGCGAACACTGAAGCTTTCTTT. It yields the protein CASSFSGTANTEAFF.

This clone was seen only once. The gene calls are TRBV9 and TRBJ1-4; D is possibly TRBD1 (5 bases). CDR1 SGDLS and CDR2 YYNGEE come from the germline V gene. Trimming removed 4 bases at V and 0 bases at J, with 16 bases between. There are 17 residues in the CDR3. CDR3 sequence: CASSPDRGTATNEKLFF. CDR3 DNA: TGTGCCAGCAGCCCTGACCGGGGGACCGCAACTAATGAAAAACTGTTTTTT.

The chain recombines TRBV5-1 with TRBJ2-5; 7 bases agree with TRBD2. The CDR3 has 15 amino acids. V lost 0 bases, J lost 5 bases, and 7 bases stayed unmatched. Germline CDR1 and CDR2: SGHRS and YFSETQ. DNA of the CDR3: TGCGCCAGCAGCTTGGCTCTAGCGGTGCGGGAGACCCAGTACTTC. Protein product: CASSLALAVRETQYF.

V gene TRBV9 combines with J gene TRBJ2-2; TRBD1 agrees at 8 bases. The CDR3 consists of 13 residues. CDR1 SGDLS and CDR2 YYNGEE come from the germline V gene. Unmatched junction bases numbered 6, after V lost 9 bases and J lost 5 bases. CDR3 residues: CATSTGATGELFF. The CDR3 DNA reads TGTGCCACCTCGACAGGGGCAACCGGGGAGCTGTTTTTT.

This chain links TRBV6-1 with TRBJ1-2, with 10 bases lining up with TRBD1. Trimming at V came to 3 bases and at J to 3 bases, leaving 1 base not matched to a gene. The CDR3 length is 14 residues. Germline V gives CDR1 MNHNS, CDR2 SASEGT. CDR3 protein: CASSEDRGDYGYTF. The CDR3 DNA sequence: TGTGCCAGCAGTGAGGACAGGGGGGACTATGGCTACACCTTC.

The chain uses TRBV20-1 and TRBJ2-5; D remains unclear. The V gene lost 6 bases and the J gene lost 5 bases, with 4 bases spanning the gap. CDR3 size: 9 residues. Germline V gives CDR1 DFQATT, CDR2 SNEGSKA (reference sequence). DNA for the CDR3: TGCAGTGCCCCGGAGACCCAGTACTTC. Amino acids: CSAPETQYF.

The chain employs TRBV5-1 and TRBJ1-1; D perhaps matches TRBD1 (5 bases). Germline CDR1 and CDR2: SGHRS and YFSETQ. CDR3 length: 14 residues. Trimming removed 0 bases from V and 3 bases from J, with 9 bases in between. The CDR3 loop is CASSLARVDTEAFF. In DNA form, the CDR3 reads TGCGCCAGCAGCTTGGCCAGGGTGGACACTGAAGCTTTCTTT.

This chain uses TRBV5-4 with TRBJ2-7, with 7 bases identical to TRBD1. The germline gives CDR1 SGHNT, CDR2 YYREEE (reference sequence). The V gene end was trimmed by 3 bases and the J gene end by 3 bases; junction bases not matched to a gene: 9. The CDR3 has 15 residues. CDR3 coding DNA: TGTGCCAGCAGCTCCGCCCGGGACAGCCTCTACGAGCAGTACTTC. This sequence encodes CASSSARDSLYEQYF.

This clone has a single count. This rearrangement joins TRBV7-7 to TRBJ2-2, with D unclear. Between the trimmed V and J ends, which lost 5 bases and 4 bases, there was a span of 8 bases. Germline assignment: CDR1 SSHAT and CDR2 FNYEAQ (reference sequence). The CDR3 extends over 13 amino acids. CDR3 amino acids: CASSQHATGELFF. Written as DNA, the CDR3 is TGTGCCAGCAGCCAACATGCCACCGGGGAGCTGTTTTTT.

The rearrangement links TRBV5-1 to TRBJ1-5; D gene unclear. Trimming pared 2 bases from V and 2 bases from J, leaving 5 bases between. CDR1 and CDR2 from the germline V gene are SGHRS and YFSETQ. This CDR3 has 13 amino acids. The CDR3, as DNA: TGCGCCAGCAGCTTATATGGCAATCAGCCCCAGCATTTT. This sequence encodes CASSLYGNQPQHF.